The rows below give T cell receptor beta chains drawn from one sample of a study of T cells in narcolepsy. Sequencing was performed with immunoSEQ multiplex PCR; in TCRdb, only in-frame clones are kept and a portion is missing. The sample has around 18,000 clones; just under 75% are singletons. Input material: CD45RA- memory CD8+ T cells from PBMCs. The receptors were gathered from a human donor with narcolepsy. Both conserved end residues are part of each CDR3. A D gene is named only where the DNA matches it firmly. Size is omitted from some rows. Given values are once, few, many or a class for expanded clones.

NA,TRBJ1-4,TRBV10-3,NA,TGTGCCATCAGTGAGTCTGATGAAAAACTGTTTTTT,CAISESDEKLFF
NA,TRBJ2-1,TRBV5-6,NA,TGTGCCAGCAGCTTCGGGGGTTACTCCTACAATGAGCAGTTCTTC,CASSFGGYSYNEQFF
TRBD1,TRBJ2-1,TRBV10-1,few,TGCGCCAGCAGTGATATACGGGGACAGGGGGTTGGTAGCGGTCATAATGAGCAGTTCTTC,CASSDIRGQGVGSGHNEQFF
TRBD2,TRBJ2-1,TRBV7-8,NA,TGTGCCAGCAGCTTAACCGCTGGGGGAGGGACTAGAAACAATGAGCAGTTCTTC,CASSLTAGGGTRNNEQFF
TRBD1,TRBJ2-7,TRBV28,NA,TGTGCCAGCTTTCCAGACAGGGGGGACTACGAGCAGTACTTC,CASFPDRGDYEQYF
NA,TRBJ2-3,TRBV14,NA,TGTGCCAGCAGCCAAGATCTGGGACGGCCTTCAGATACGCAGTATTTT,CASSQDLGRPSDTQYF
NA,TRBJ2-7,TRBV5-6,NA,TGTGCCAGCAGCCTTGGGGGGAGTACCTACGAGCAGTACTTC,CASSLGGSTYEQYF
TRBD1,TRBJ1-6,TRBV28,few,TGTGCCAGCAGTTCCCCGGGACAGGGTTTTTCAAATTCACCCCTCCACTTT,CASSSPGQGFSNSPLHF
TRBD2,TRBJ2-1,TRBV7-6,NA,TGTGCCAGCAGCTTAGCAGGTCGGACTAGCGGGTACAATGAGCAGTTCTTC,CASSLAGRTSGYNEQFF
TRBD1,TRBJ2-7,TRBV2,NA,TGTGCCAGCAGAGAGGGGGCAGGGGTTACCTACGAGCAGTACTTC,CASREGAGVTYEQYF
NA,TRBJ2-7,TRBV7-7,NA,TGTGCCAGCAGCTTAGCGCAGGGGTACGAGCAGTACTTC,CASSLAQGYEQYF
NA,TRBJ2-7,TRBV10-1,NA,TGCGCCAGCAGCCCCGGACAATACGAGCAGTACTTC,CASSPGQYEQYF
TRBD1,TRBJ2-4,TRBV7-3,few,TGTGCCAGCAGCTGGGACAGGTTGAACATTCAGTACTTC,CASSWDRLNIQYF
TRBD1,TRBJ1-4,TRBV4-1,few,TGCGCCAGCAGCCAAGGGCTCGGGACAGTGTTTTTT,CASSQGLGTVFF
TRBD2,TRBJ2-3,TRBV23-1,NA,TGCGCCAGCAGGGGGGGGTGCACAGATACGCAGTATTTT,CASRGGCTDTQYF
NA,TRBJ1-6,TRBV4-1,NA,TGCGCCAGCAGCCACCCGGACAGTTTGAGCTCCTATAATTCACCCCTCCACTTT,CASSHPDSLSSYNSPLHF
NA,TRBJ2-3,TRBV7-9,NA,TGTGCCAGCACCTCCGACAGGTTCACAGATACGCAGTATTTT,CASTSDRFTDTQYF
NA,TRBJ2-7,TRBV10-3,NA,TGTGTCATCAGACCCACAGGAGAGGTTTACGAGCAGTACTTC,CVIRPTGEVYEQYF
TRBD1,TRBJ2-3,TRBV29-1,once,TGCAGCGCCAGACAGGGGGCGTCAGATACGCAGTATTTT,CSARQGASDTQYF
NA,TRBJ2-7,TRBV5-1,NA,TGCGCCAGCAGCTTACGGGACCCCCACGACCACGAGCAGTACTTC,CASSLRDPHDHEQYF
TRBD1,TRBJ1-6,TRBV27,NA,TGTGCCAGCAGTTTATTGGGGACAGATAATTCACCCCTCCACTTT,CASSLLGTDNSPLHF
NA,TRBJ2-1,TRBV5-6,NA,TGTGCCAGCAGCTTGGCCCGGAATTACAATGAGCAGTTCTTC,CASSLARNYNEQFF
TRBD1,TRBJ1-1,TRBV7-6,NA,TGTGCCAGCAGCCCGAACGCCGGGACAGGGGTTGAAGCTTTCTTT,CASSPNAGTGVEAFF
TRBD2,TRBJ2-7,TRBV15,NA,TGTGCCACCAGCAGAGAACGGGAGGGATCGAGCGAGCAGTACTTC,CATSREREGSSEQYF
NA,TRBJ2-1,TRBV15,NA,TGTGCCACCAGCAGAGGTGTCCTCGGTGAGCAGTTCTTC,CATSRGVLGEQFF
NA,TRBJ1-1,TRBV4-1,few,TGCGCCAGCAGCCACCACGGAGCTGAAGCTTTCTTT,CASSHHGAEAFF
TRBD1,TRBJ2-7,TRBV5-1,NA,TGCGCCAGCAGCTTCGGGACAGATGCCTACGAGCAGTACTTC,CASSFGTDAYEQYF
TRBD1,TRBJ2-7,TRBV2,NA,TGTGCCAGCATATCTGGGACAGGAGCTTACGAGCAGTACTTC,CASISGTGAYEQYF
NA,TRBJ1-5,TRBV7-6,few,TGTGCCAGCAGCCTGGGAGAAAATCAGCCCCAGCATTTT,CASSLGENQPQHF
NA,TRBJ1-5,TRBV4-1,NA,TGCGCCAGCAGCCGTTCAGGGCCCTGGGGAGATCAGCCCCAGCATTTT,CASSRSGPWGDQPQHF
TRBD2,TRBJ2-3,TRBV15,NA,TGTGCCACCAGCCCCCCTCGGGTAGCGGGGGGTAGGAGCACAGATACGCAGTATTTT,CATSPPRVAGGRSTDTQYF
NA,TRBJ2-7,TRBV15,once,TGTGCCACCAGCAGAGACAGGCACGGCTACGAGCAGTACTTC,CATSRDRHGYEQYF
NA,TRBJ2-7,TRBV2,medium-sized,TGTGCCAGCAGTGAAGCGCTTCGAGTAGTTACCTACGAGCAGTACTTC,CASSEALRVVTYEQYF
NA,TRBJ1-5,TRBV13,NA,TGTGCCAGCGCCGGGTTGGGTCAGCCCCAGCATTTT,CASAGLGQPQHF
TRBD2,TRBJ2-1,TRBV29-1,once,TGCAGCGTTGAAGATGGGCGCGGGGGGCAGAGTGAGCAGTTCTTC,CSVEDGRGGQSEQFF
NA,TRBJ2-7,TRBV5-1,NA,TGCGCCAGCAGCTTGGGTTACGAGCAGTACTTC,CASSLGYEQYF
NA,TRBJ2-1,TRBV4-1,NA,TGCGCCAGCAGCCAAGTGTTGGCGGGGAAATCCTACAATGAGCAGTTCTTC,CASSQVLAGKSYNEQFF
TRBD1,TRBJ1-2,TRBV27,few,TGTGCCAGCAGTCCTTACCCGCCCCCGGGACAGTCCCATGGCTACACCTTC,CASSPYPPPGQSHGYTF
TRBD2,TRBJ2-7,TRBV4-2,NA,TGTGCCAGCAGCCCGACTAGCGGGACTACCTACGAGCAGTACTTC,CASSPTSGTTYEQYF
NA,TRBJ1-1,TRBV9,NA,TGTGCCAGCAGCCCCCCCTCGAACACTGAAGCTTTCTTT,CASSPPSNTEAFF
NA,TRBJ1-1,TRBV21-1,NA,TGTGCCAGCAGCTTAAACAGCGAAGGATCTGAAGCTTTCTTT,CASSLNSEGSEAFF
NA,TRBJ2-7,TRBV4-2,NA,TGTGCCAGCAGCCAAGCTGTCACGGCGTTGAGCTCCTACGAGCAGTACTTC,CASSQAVTALSSYEQYF
NA,TRBJ1-6,TRBV6-5,few,TGTGCCAGCACCCTACCCGAGGGGGATAATTCACCCCTCCACTTT,CASTLPEGDNSPLHF
TRBD1,TRBJ2-1,TRBV6-5,NA,TGTGCCAGCAGCCCCGGGACAGGGGGCAAGAGTGAGCAGTTCTTC,CASSPGTGGKSEQFF
NA,TRBJ2-7,TRBV27,NA,TGTGCCAGCAGTTTATATGAGGGCTCCTACGAGCAGTACTTC,CASSLYEGSYEQYF
NA,TRBJ2-5,TRBV6-6,NA,TGTGCCAGCAGTTACAGGGAACAAGAGACCCAGTACTTC,CASSYREQETQYF
NA,TRBJ1-3,TRBV28,NA,TGTGCCAGCAGTTTAGGGGATTCGGCTGGAAACACCATATATTTT,CASSLGDSAGNTIYF
NA,TRBJ1-4,TRBV9,NA,TGTGCCAGCAGCCCCGGGGAAGCAACTAATGAAAAACTGTTTTTT,CASSPGEATNEKLFF
NA,TRBJ2-1,TRBV13,once,TGTGCCAGCAGCTTGGGTCACGGTTTCTCCTACAATGAGCAGTTCTTC,CASSLGHGFSYNEQFF